This entry concerns a single T cell receptor beta chain. This sample is drawn from a study of early stage breast cancer tumors. Across the whole study: Most invasive tumors, about 80% of the 16, were ER+/PR+/HER2-. About eight ER+/PR+/HER2- tumors were invasive ductal; a few were invasive lobular. Approximately 9.4-fold was the mean read coverage per sample.

Blood replicates held 0.5 ug DNA, tumor or normal breast around 1.5 ug, two each. Using immunoSEQ multiplex PCR, the repertoire was profiled, and TCRdb retains in-frame clones only, with some absent. The profile shows 45,000 to 60,000 clones, around 90% of them singletons. Germline CDR1 and CDR2: SGHRS and YFSETQ. The CDR3 extends over 14 amino acids. Trimming took 4 bases from V and 0 from J, leaving 8 bases between them. This TCR was recovered from a person aged 70 to 85 with breast cancer. The specimen sequenced was blood. This sequence joins TRBV5-1 and TRBJ1-3, with D uncertain. For the CDR3, the DNA is TGCGCCAGCAGCCCCACAGCCTCTGGAAACACCATATATTTT. Encoded protein: CASSPTASGNTIYF.